The present T cell receptor beta chain was sequenced within a study of TET2 disruption in CD19-targeted CAR T cells. Details on this clone: Its antigen remains unknown. Read data end 3 residues before the CDR3 end; the end is taken from the germline J gene.

After removal of 0 bases from V and 6 bases from J, the junction contained 13 bases not matched to a gene. CDR3 length: 18 residues. CDR1 and CDR2 (germline): SGHTA, FQGNSA. The treatment is: autologous CTL019 cells: CD19 CAR with 4-1BB and CD3 zeta domains. T cells for CTL019 manufacturing were collected from peripheral blood by leukapheresis. Produced via immunoSEQ multiplex PCR; TCRdb's table is partial and in-frame only. In total, the table holds about 26,000 clones. This sequence originates from a man aged 70 or older with chronic lymphocytic leukemia. The specimen comprised CD8- CAR+ T cells sorted from cultured blood T cells, sampled for CD19 CAR T cell therapy. Regarding subset: CD8-negative CAR-positive T cells from the infusion product. The chain uses TRBV7-2 and TRBJ2-3, with 9 nucleotides matching TRBD1. The sequenced part of the CDR3 DNA is TGTGCCAGCAGCTTAGCCGGTTACGGGACAGGGTTTGGGGATACG. As protein: CASSLAGYGTGFGDT. The whole CDR3 is CASSLAGYGTGFGDTQYF.